The clone carrying this T cell receptor (beta chain) was observed at least ten times. The CDR3 has 17 amino acids. V lost 0 bases to trimming and J lost 1 base; unmatched junction nucleotides: 6. From germline, CDR1 is SGHTA and CDR2 FQGNSA. This record comes from a study of regulatory T cells in long-lasting Graves disease. For the study at large: Newly diagnosed Graves' patients took antithyroid drugs under 3 months.

The time point here: newly diagnosed GD, antithyroid drugs for less than 3 months. There was RNA extracted from PBMCs, and the TCR library was made from it. Tubes containing EDTA received roughly 8.8 milliliters of drawn peripheral blood. The authors built TCR beta libraries using iRepertoire HTBI primers and Arm-PCR of CDR3 regions. MiXCR, run by TCRdb on the multiplex PCR reads, gives a single entry per CDR3 protein. This sample carries some 250,000 distinct CDR3 sequences, around 20% of them seen once, and the ten largest clones take about 15%. This material consisted of peripheral blood mononuclear cells (PBMCs), taken at new diagnosis, from a patient treated with antithyroid drugs. The J gene is TRBJ2-3, the V gene TRBV7-2; 8 bases match TRBD2. The receptor was derived from a female donor with Graves disease. The CDR3 sequence is CASSLAGGRGGTDTQYF. CDR3 in DNA: TGTGCCAGCAGCTTAGCAGGTGGGCGGGGGGGCACAGATACGCAGTATTTT.